This T cell receptor beta chain emerged from a study of immune cell composition in non-small cell lung cancer (TCRdb year 2017). Some background on the complete study: Histologic subtype, mainly lung adenocarcinoma or squamous cell carcinoma, was assigned on the basis of H&E together with p63, CK5, Napsin A and TTF-1 immunohistochemistry. TCR-beta sequencing from Adaptive Biotechnologies was done on some 35 paired sets of NSCLC tumour and non-adjacent lung specimens and on just over 25 tumour-only specimens. For supplementary cohort #1, made up of about nine lung adenocarcinoma cases, paired tumour/lung TCR-beta sequencing was done and TIL populations were generated so that tumour reactivity could be assessed. The subtype comparisons left out a few tumour specimens with TCR-beta data because those specimens were rare histological subtypes. Paper-wide results and their limitations: Across approximately nine adenocarcinoma cases, the maximal tumour-associated clone frequency showed a strong correlation with TIL tumour reactivity, but overall clonality showed no such correlation. The reactivity cohort included only approximately 11 cases, and whether tumour-reactive clones share sequences with the dominant in vivo tumour-associated clones was not shown. No significant correlation was found between tumour TCR-beta clonality and smoking pack-years. Nearly half of NSCLC cases had tumour-associated clones >0.5%, found in 33% of adenocarcinomas compared with 60% to 80% of squamous carcinomas.

Normal lung samples came from the same patient and were non-adjacent lung tissue collected as far from the tumour as possible, with a minimum distance of 3 cm. Genomic DNA was extracted with the QIAamp DNA kit from frozen aliquots of unsorted single-cell suspensions. Tissues were received within 2 hours of resection and were immediately processed into single-cell suspensions. Tissue was broken up mechanically, digested enzymatically with DNase I, collagenase I and hyaluronidase for 30 to 35 minutes at 37 degrees C, and then filtered and RBC-lysed. A two-step multiplex PCR was used to amplify TCR-beta CDR3 regions from genomic DNA, and Illumina-compatible adaptors were added in the second step. As a commercial immunoSEQ service, TCR-beta immunosequencing was carried out on an Illumina platform. Turning to the authors' computational methods: Repertoires were summarised by productive clonality and by Top 10 Clones, defined as the percentage of T-cell templates derived from the ten most frequent sequences. Productive clonality had a range of 0 to 1, where 1 means a monoclonal population. Sequences comprising at least 0.1% of tumour T-cell templates but absent from matched non-adjacent lung were defined as tumour-associated clones and were identified via log10 scatter plots. Student's t-tests were used for two-group comparisons, ANOVA for comparisons across stages, and linear regression for relationships, with analyses done in GraphPad Prism7 and R. TCRdb mirrors the immuneACCESS table, restricted to in-frame sequences. Some clones are absent from its copies; in checked studies, under half trace to an unresolved V gene, and the reason for the others is unknown. V and J calls and clone size are as listed in that table; D and trimming were resolved from the DNA. Counted in this sample were around 15,000 clones; around 80% of them appeared once. The top ten constitute approximately 9.8% of the sample.

Of note for this clone: Its binding antigen is unknown. No base quality information exists; no much larger clone differs at one position.

The CDR3 numbers 16 residues from cysteine through phenylalanine. The entry retains the CDR3 DNA only, 48 bases that are in frame from base 1. Trimming accounts for 1 base at V and 6 bases at J, while the number of junction bases matched to no gene is 4. According to the germline V gene, CDR1 reads WSHSY and CDR2 reads SAAADI. The data also belong to a second study, concerning CD4 T cells in lung cancer. The second study's paper adds: To find responses to candidate mutation-encoded neoepitopes, the study screened blood T cells from NSCLC patients and isolated neoantigen-specific CD4+ T-cell clones and TCRs. Tumor and non-adjacent lung tissue were obtained from several patients undergoing curative-intent resections for stage I-III non-small cell lung cancer. The resected patients had lung adenocarcinoma or squamous cell carcinoma, were aged 60 to 69 at blood donation, and mostly were former smokers. Before blood donation, treatments including platinum chemotherapy had been received by the patients, and nivolumab or pembrolizumab had been received by some of the patients. Some blood-derived responses might be explained by in vitro priming of naive T cells or cross-reactivity rather than by memory responses to the cancer. The frequency of neoantigen-specific clonotypes in tumor resections, non-adjacent lung and cultured T-cell products was tracked by TCRB deep sequencing. The kit provider's software was used to analyze TCRB sequence data, and Fisher's exact test was used to test clonotype templates for tumor enrichment.

Recombination connected TRBV10-2 to TRBJ2-2; the junction holds 11 bases that match TRBD1. The receptor's source is a human donor with non-small cell lung cancer. The material sequenced was non-adjacent lung tissue. The DNA is as follows: TGCGCCAGCAGTGAGTGGGGACAGGGGGTCGCCGGGGAGCTGTTTTTT. Translated, it reads CASSEWGQGVAGELFF.